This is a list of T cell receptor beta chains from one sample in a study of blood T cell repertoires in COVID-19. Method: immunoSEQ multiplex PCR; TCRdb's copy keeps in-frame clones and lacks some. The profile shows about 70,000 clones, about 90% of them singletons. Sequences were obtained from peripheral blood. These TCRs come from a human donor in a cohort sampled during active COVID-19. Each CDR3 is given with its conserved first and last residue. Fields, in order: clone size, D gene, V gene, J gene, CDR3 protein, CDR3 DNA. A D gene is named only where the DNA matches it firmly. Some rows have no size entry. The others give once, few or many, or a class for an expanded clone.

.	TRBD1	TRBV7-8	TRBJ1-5	CASSRTGEQPQHF	TGTGCCAGCAGCCGGACAGGGGAACAGCCCCAGCATTTT
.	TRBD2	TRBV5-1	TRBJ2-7	CASSLASGGSYEQYF	TGCGCCAGCAGCTTGGCTAGCGGGGGTTCTTACGAGCAGTACTTC
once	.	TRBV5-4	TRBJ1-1	CASSPYQGQNTEAFF	TGTGCCAGCAGCCCGTACCAGGGTCAGAACACTGAAGCTTTCTTT
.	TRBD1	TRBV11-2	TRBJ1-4	CASSKRVDRDEEKLFF	TGTGCCAGCAGCAAACGAGTGGACAGGGACGAGGAAAAACTGTTTTTT
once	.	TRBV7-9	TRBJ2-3	CASSLVALGSTDTQYF	TGTGCCAGCAGCTTAGTCGCCCTCGGTAGCACAGATACGCAGTATTTT
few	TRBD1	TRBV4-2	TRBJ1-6	CASSQEITHRGRSPLHF	TGTGCCAGCAGCCAAGAGATCACTCACAGGGGGCGTTCACCCCTCCACTTT
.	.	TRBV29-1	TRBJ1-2	CSVEGLYGYTF	TGCAGCGTTGAAGGTCTCTATGGCTACACCTTC
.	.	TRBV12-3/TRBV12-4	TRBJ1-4	CASRWTNGEKLFF	TGTGCCAGCAGATGGACAAATGGGGAAAAACTGTTTTTT
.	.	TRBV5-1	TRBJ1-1	CASSFIPAGLQNTEAFF	TGCGCCAGCAGCTTTATTCCGGCCGGACTTCAGAACACTGAAGCTTTCTTT
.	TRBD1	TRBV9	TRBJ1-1	CASREGQGTEAFF	TGTGCCAGCCGGGAGGGACAGGGGACTGAAGCTTTCTTT
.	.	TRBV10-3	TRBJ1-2	CAISEPTGGPGYTF	TGTGCCATCAGTGAGCCGACAGGAGGCCCTGGCTACACCTTC
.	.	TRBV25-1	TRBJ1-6	CASSRRDTSNSPLHF	TGTGCCAGCAGTAGAAGGGACACCTCAAATTCACCCCTCCACTTT
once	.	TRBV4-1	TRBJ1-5	CASSPTGGSNQPQHF	TGCGCCAGCAGCCCCACGGGGGGCAGCAATCAGCCCCAGCATTTT
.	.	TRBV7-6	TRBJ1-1	CASSPEIWQRSEAFF	TGTGCCAGCAGCCCAGAAATATGGCAGCGCTCTGAAGCTTTCTTT
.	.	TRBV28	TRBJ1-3	CASRHGLWAGNTIYF	TGTGCCAGCAGGCACGGCCTTTGGGCCGGAAACACCATATATTTT
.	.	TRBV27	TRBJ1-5	CASSPRAGVGNQPQHF	TGTGCCAGCAGCCCCCGGGCAGGGGTCGGCAATCAGCCCCAGCATTTT
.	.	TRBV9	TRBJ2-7	CASSVQSGSSYEQYF	TGTGCCAGCAGCGTTCAAAGTGGGAGCTCCTACGAGCAGTACTTC
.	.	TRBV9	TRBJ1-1	CASSVAGGMNTEAFF	TGTGCCAGCAGCGTAGCCGGGGGAATGAACACTGAAGCTTTCTTT
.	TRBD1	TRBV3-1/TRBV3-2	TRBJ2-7	CASSQERVLGQGAYEQYF	TGTGCCAGCAGCCAAGAGAGGGTGTTGGGGCAGGGGGCCTACGAGCAGTACTTC
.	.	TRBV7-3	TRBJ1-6	CALRGPVYNSPLHF	TGTGCCCTCAGAGGGCCGGTTTATAATTCACCCCTCCACTTT
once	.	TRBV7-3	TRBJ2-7	CASSLIPGTPYEQYF	TGTGCCAGCAGCTTAATTCCGGGGACTCCTTACGAGCAGTACTTC
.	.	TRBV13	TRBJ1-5	CASSLSGFNQPQHF	TGTGCCAGCAGCTTGTCGGGTTTCAATCAGCCCCAGCATTTT
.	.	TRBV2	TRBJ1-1	CASSEEDTGNTEAFF	TGTGCCAGCAGTGAAGAGGATACGGGGAACACTGAAGCTTTCTTT
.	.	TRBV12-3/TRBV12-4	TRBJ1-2	CASTVQVYGYTF	TGTGCCAGCACCGTACAGGTCTATGGCTACACCTTC
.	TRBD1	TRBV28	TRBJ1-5	CASSWGQGGHQPQHF	TGTGCCAGCAGCTGGGGACAGGGGGGTCATCAGCCCCAGCATTTT
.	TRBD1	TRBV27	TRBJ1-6	CASSLSIMDRSLNNSPLHF	TGTGCCAGCAGTTTATCGATAATGGACAGGTCCTTAAATAATTCACCCCTCCACTTT
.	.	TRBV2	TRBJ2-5	CATPPRGLQETQYF	TGTGCCACTCCACCCCGAGGGCTCCAAGAGACCCAGTACTTC
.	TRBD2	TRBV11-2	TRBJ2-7	CASSLASSGGYEQYF	TGTGCCAGCAGCTTAGCATCTAGCGGGGGCTACGAGCAGTACTTC
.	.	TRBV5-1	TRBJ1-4	CASSLEVVMAGKEKLFF	TGCGCCAGCAGCTTGGAGGTTGTGATGGCAGGGAAGGAAAAACTGTTTTTT
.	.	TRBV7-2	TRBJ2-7	CAGQMRASNEQYF	TGTGCCGGACAGATGAGGGCCTCTAACGAGCAGTACTTC
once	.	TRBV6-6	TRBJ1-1	CASSKREPEAFF	TGTGCCAGCAGCAAGAGGGAGCCTGAAGCTTTCTTT
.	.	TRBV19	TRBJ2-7	CASSIGQGWEQYF	TGTGCCAGTAGTATAGGGCAGGGGTGGGAGCAGTACTTC
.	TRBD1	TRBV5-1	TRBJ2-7	CASSLGTGGQPRYEQYF	TGCGCCAGCAGCCTAGGGACAGGGGGCCAGCCTCGCTACGAGCAGTACTTC
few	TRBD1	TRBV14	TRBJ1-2	CASSQSTGYYGYTF	TGTGCCAGCAGCCAATCGACAGGGTACTATGGCTACACCTTC
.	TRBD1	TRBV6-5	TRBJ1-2	CASSPGQGANYGYTF	TGTGCCAGCAGTCCCGGACAGGGAGCTAACTATGGCTACACCTTC
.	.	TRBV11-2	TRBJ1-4	CASASVRGQPTNEKLFF	TGTGCCAGCGCCAGTGTCCGAGGACAGCCAACTAATGAAAAACTGTTTTTT
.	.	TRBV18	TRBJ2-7	CASSPIGQAQYEQYF	TGTGCCAGCTCACCAATCGGACAAGCCCAATACGAGCAGTACTTC
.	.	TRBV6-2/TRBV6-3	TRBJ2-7	CASSYSMSGAEQYF	TGTGCCAGCAGTTACTCGATGTCTGGGGCTGAGCAGTACTTC
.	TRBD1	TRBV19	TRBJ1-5	CASSRGSRGQSSNQPQHF	TGTGCCAGTAGTAGGGGCAGTAGGGGGCAATCAAGCAATCAGCCCCAGCATTTT
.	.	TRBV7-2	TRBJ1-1	CASSLASRRGDTEAFF	TGTGCCAGCAGCTTAGCATCGAGGAGGGGCGACACTGAAGCTTTCTTT
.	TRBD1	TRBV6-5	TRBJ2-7	CASESGTGDGEQYF	TGTGCCAGCGAGAGTGGGACAGGGGATGGGGAGCAGTACTTC
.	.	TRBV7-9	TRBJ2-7	CASSWGDSSSEQYF	TGTGCCAGCAGCTGGGGGGACAGTTCGTCCGAGCAGTACTTC
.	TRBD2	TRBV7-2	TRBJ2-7	CASSFGGKSSYEQYF	TGTGCCAGCAGCTTCGGGGGGAAGAGCTCCTACGAGCAGTACTTC
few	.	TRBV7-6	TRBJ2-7	CASSFLEDEQYF	TGTGCCAGCAGCTTTCTCGAGGACGAGCAGTACTTC
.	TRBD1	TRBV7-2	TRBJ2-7	CASSSADSGTGGNEQYF	TGTGCCAGCAGCTCGGCAGATTCCGGGACAGGGGGCAACGAGCAGTACTTC
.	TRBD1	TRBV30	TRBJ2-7	CAWSQPRTGGEYEQYF	TGTGCCTGGAGTCAACCGCGAACAGGGGGCGAGTACGAGCAGTACTTC
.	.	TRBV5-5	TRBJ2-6	CASSSPTGFISGANVLTF	TGTGCCAGCAGCTCCCCGACAGGCTTCATCTCTGGGGCCAACGTCCTGACTTTC
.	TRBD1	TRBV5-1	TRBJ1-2	CASSLTNRGSGYTF	TGCGCCAGCAGCTTAACTAACAGGGGGTCTGGCTACACCTTC
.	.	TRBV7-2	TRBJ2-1	CASSLAHANPYNEQFF	TGTGCCAGCAGCTTAGCCCACGCGAACCCCTACAATGAGCAGTTCTTC
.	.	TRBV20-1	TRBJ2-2	CSARGPVTGELFF	TGCAGTGCTCGTGGGCCCGTCACCGGGGAGCTGTTTTTT
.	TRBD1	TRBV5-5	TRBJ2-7	CASSHRGSDEQYF	TGTGCCAGCAGCCACAGGGGATCGGACGAGCAGTACTTC
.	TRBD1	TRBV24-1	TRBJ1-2	CATSDLGRGYGYTF	TGTGCCACCAGTGATTTAGGCAGGGGGTATGGCTACACCTTC
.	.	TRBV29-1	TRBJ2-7	CSVEGREQYF	TGCAGCGTTGAGGGCCGTGAGCAGTACTTC
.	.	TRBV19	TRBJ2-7	CASSIGGGPYEQYF	TGTGCCAGTAGTATAGGCGGGGGCCCCTACGAGCAGTACTTC
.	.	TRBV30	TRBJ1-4	CAWSEGANNEKLFF	TGTGCCTGGAGCGAAGGAGCGAATAATGAAAAACTGTTTTTT
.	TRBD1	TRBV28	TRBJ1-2	CASSLRDRGRDHGYTF	TGTGCCAGCAGTTTACGGGACAGGGGGCGCGATCATGGCTACACCTTC
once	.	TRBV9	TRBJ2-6	CASSVEIGGAGANVLTF	TGTGCCAGCAGCGTAGAGATTGGAGGGGCAGGGGCCAACGTCCTGACTTTC